A single sample gave rise to the 16 T cell receptor beta chains below, sequenced in a study of response to subunit inactivated influenza vaccine. One entry per CDR3 protein results from TCRdb running MiXCR on the RT-PCR reads. The sample carries roughly 650,000 distinct CDR3 sequences, about a sixth recorded once. The input for sequencing was PBMCs from blood, taken about 13 days after vaccination. The receptors stem from a man aged 50 to 60 who received an inactivated influenza vaccine.

The chain has TRBV6-2 or TRBV6-3 and TRBJ1-5; TRBD1 matches 10 bases. V gave up 2 bases and J gave up 0 bases; unmatched junction bases: 7. The CDR3 length is 18 residues. The V gene's germline CDR1 is MNHEY and CDR2 SVGEGT. CDR3 bases: TGTGCCAGCAGTTACGACTCCGGGACAGGGGATAGCAATCAGCCCCAGCATTTT. Translating gives CASSYDSGTGDSNQPQHF.

A single count supports this clonotype. V and J are TRBV6-5 and TRBJ1-2; no reliable D call. This CDR3 has 14 amino acids. V shed 0 bases and J shed 2 bases, with 7 bases lying between them. CDR1 MNHEY and CDR2 SVGAGI come from the germline V gene. The CDR3 DNA is TGTGCCAGCAGTTACTCGGAGGGCAACTATGGCTACACCTTC. Translating it yields CASSYSEGNYGYTF.

The chain has TRBV20-1 and TRBJ2-7, with D perhaps TRBD2 (5 bases). The length of the CDR3 is 12 residues. Germline CDR1 DFQATT, CDR2 SNEGSKA (reference sequence). Trimming left V 4 bases short and J 6 bases short, with 13 bases between. The CDR3 DNA reads TGCAGTGCTACCTCCGGGGTTCCCGAGCAGTACTTC. It translates to CSATSGVPEQYF.

The V gene is TRBV27, the J gene TRBJ2-5; D gene unclear. Trimming shortened V by 0 bases and J by 3 bases, and 5 bases separated the two germline ends. Germline CDR1 is MNHEY and CDR2 is SMNVEV (reference sequence). The CDR3 spans 13 residues. The CDR3 region has the DNA TGTGCCAGCAGTTTATCCAGAAAAGAGACCCAGTACTTC. It translates to CASSLSRKETQYF.

This clonotype showed up many times. This chain uses TRBV19 with TRBJ2-3, with D uncertain. V lost 3 bases and J 3 bases, leaving 10 bases between the germline ends. Germline loops: CDR1 LNHDA, CDR2 SQIVND (reference sequence). This CDR3 has 14 amino acids. DNA for the CDR3: TGTGCCAGTAGTATCCGTGGCTGGACAGATACGCAGTATTTT. It specifies CASSIRGWTDTQYF.

This clonotype was counted only a few times. V is TRBV20-1 and J is TRBJ2-3; TRBD2 matches 12 bases. Trimming removed 3 bases from V and 1 base from J; junction bases left unmatched: 2. This CDR3 is built from 15 residues. CDR1 is DFQATT, CDR2 SNEGSKA, per germline (reference sequence). The CDR3 coding sequence is TGCAGTGCTAGTCCTAGCGGGAGGGGCACAGATACGCAGTATTTT. Its protein is CSASPSGRGTDTQYF.

The V gene is TRBV12-3 or TRBV12-4, the J gene TRBJ2-1; D is uncertain. The CDR3 totals 15 residues. Trimming shortened V by 7 bases and J by 4 bases, and 17 bases separated the two germline ends. CDR3 DNA: TGTGCCAGCACCCTAAGGGTACGGGCTTACAATGAGCAGTTCTTC. It translates to CASTLRVRAYNEQFF.

In its sample, this clonotype was seen a few times. V is TRBV6-2 or TRBV6-3 and J is TRBJ2-7; no definite D call. In germline, CDR1 is MNHEY, CDR2 SVGEGT. The CDR3 loop spans 13 amino acids. Trimming removed 3 bases at V and 9 bases at J, with 15 bases between. CDR3 in DNA: TGTGCCAGCAGTTATGACGGCGCATCGGCGCAGTACTTC. Its protein is CASSYDGASAQYF.

This clonotype was observed a handful of times. This chain links TRBV12-3 or TRBV12-4 with TRBJ2-7; D is tentatively TRBD1 or TRBD2 (5 bases each). The CDR3 has 15 residues. The V and J ends lost 3 bases and 4 bases respectively, with 16 bases between them. CDR3 in DNA: TGTGCCAGCAGTTTTGTTTGGGGGAAATGGTACGAGCAGTACTTC. Translated: CASSFVWGKWYEQYF.

This clonotype was seen ten or more times. This sequence joins TRBV12-3 or TRBV12-4 and TRBJ2-2; the D gene is possibly TRBD1 (5 bases). The CDR3 spans 16 residues. V lost 6 bases and J 1 base, leaving 15 bases between the germline ends. The CDR3 DNA reads TGTGCCAGCAGACAGAGAACTGGACAGAACACCGGGGAGCTGTTTTTT. This encodes CASRQRTGQNTGELFF.

The chain employs TRBV23-1 and TRBJ1-5, with 7 bases matching TRBD1. TRBV23-1 is an ORF, with its function uncertain. CDR3 length equals 14 residues. V lost 8 bases, J lost 6 bases, and 10 bases stayed unmatched. The CDR3 coding sequence is TGCGCCAGCGACCGAAGGGGGCCGGGTCAGCCCCAGCATTTT. Protein product: CASDRRGPGQPQHF.

The chain has TRBV7-2 and TRBJ2-3; 11 nucleotides align to TRBD2. The CDR3 totals 16 residues. The V segment lost 5 bases and the J segment 6 bases; nucleotides outside the gene matches: 10. The germline gives CDR1 SGHTA, CDR2 FQGNSA. The CDR3 reads CASSRGLAALRDTQYF. In nucleotides, the CDR3 is TGTGCCAGCAGCAGGGGACTAGCGGCCCTAAGGGATACGCAGTATTTT.

The chain employs TRBV7-8 and TRBJ2-7; D not resolved. The CDR3 has 16 amino acids. Germline loops: CDR1 SGHVS, CDR2 FQNEAQ. Trimming pared 0 bases from V and 0 bases from J, leaving 12 bases between. CDR3 coding DNA: TGTGCCAGCAGCTTAGCGGCCAGGTCGAGCTCCTACGAGCAGTACTTC. As protein: CASSLAARSSSYEQYF.

This clonotype appeared many times. J is TRBJ1-5 and V is TRBV12-3 or TRBV12-4; perhaps TRBD1 as D (5 bases). CDR3 length: 14 residues. Trimming removed 5 bases from V and 6 bases from J, with 14 bases in between. CDR3 nucleotide sequence: TGTGCCAGCAGTCTAGGGACCGGAGGTCAGCCCCAGCATTTT. It is translated as CASSLGTGGQPQHF.

This rearrangement joins TRBV29-1 to TRBJ2-3; no clear D gene. Trimming took 6 bases from V and 5 from J, leaving 12 bases between them. CDR1 and CDR2 from the germline V gene are SQVTM and ANQGSEA. The CDR3 is 12 amino acids. The chain's CDR3 is CSVDGGVDTQYF. The CDR3 nucleotides are TGCAGCGTCGATGGCGGTGTAGATACGCAGTATTTT.

The CDR3 sequence: CASSFEGAGAEAFF. CDR3 nucleotides: TGTGCCAGCAGTTTTGAGGGGGCTGGAGCTGAAGCTTTCTTT. The chain combines TRBV12-3 or TRBV12-4 with TRBJ1-1; 7 positions agree with TRBD1. The CDR3 loop spans 14 amino acids. V lost 3 bases, J lost 6 bases, and 7 bases stayed unmatched.